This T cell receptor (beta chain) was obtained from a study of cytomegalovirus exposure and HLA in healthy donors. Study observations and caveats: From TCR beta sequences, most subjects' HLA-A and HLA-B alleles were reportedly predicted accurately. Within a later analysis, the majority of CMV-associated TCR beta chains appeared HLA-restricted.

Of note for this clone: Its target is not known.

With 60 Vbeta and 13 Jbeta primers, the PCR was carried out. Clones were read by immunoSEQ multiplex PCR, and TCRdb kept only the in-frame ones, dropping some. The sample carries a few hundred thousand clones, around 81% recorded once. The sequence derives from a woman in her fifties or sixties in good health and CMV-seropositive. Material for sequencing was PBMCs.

The CDR3 DNA reads TGTGCCAGCAGCTTATCCTGGCAGGGTGCCAAAAACATTCAGTACTTC. Translating it yields CASSLSWQGAKNIQYF. V is TRBV7-9 and J is TRBJ2-4; D might be TRBD1 (5 bases). This CDR3 has 16 residues. The germline V gene encodes CDR1 SEHNR and CDR2 FQNEAQ (reference sequence). The germline V and J ends were trimmed by 2 bases and 1 base, with 12 bases remaining between them.